The T cell receptor (beta chain) under discussion was sequenced for a study of blood T cell repertoires in COVID-19. Study-wide background: T cells, B-cell-depleted T cells, or PBMCs supplied cDNA or gDNA.

Trimming at V came to 6 bases and at J to 1 base, leaving 0 bases not matched to a gene. The CDR3 totals 13 residues. Germline V lookup: CDR1 MDHEN, CDR2 SYDVKM. This table comes from immunoSEQ multiplex PCR, and its TCRdb copy is limited to in-frame clones, with some not included. The data hold approximately 250,000 clones, with approximately 89% observed a single time. The specimen was PBMCs or T cells enriched from blood (not recorded which). The sequence derives from a middle-aged woman with acute COVID-19. The chain carries TRBV28 and TRBJ1-2, with 9 bases aligning to TRBD1. Written as DNA, the CDR3 is TGTGCCAGCAGGGGACAGGGTAACTATGGCTACACCTTC. It codes for CASRGQGNYGYTF.